A selection of T cell receptor beta chains follows, all from one sample in a study of graft-versus-host responses after intestinal transplantation. No antigens are known for them. The assay was immunoSEQ multiplex PCR, and TCRdb's table has in-frame clones only and misses some. The profile covers about 93,000 clones, with just under 95% appearing a single time and about 0.5% taken by the ten largest. The source material was unstimulated CD8+ T cells sorted from spleen or lymph node cells, sampled before intestinal transplant. The receptors here all came from a human donor who received an intestinal transplant. CDR3s include the opening cysteine and the closing phenylalanine or tryptophan. Each record gives: clone size, D gene, J gene, V gene, CDR3 DNA, CDR3 protein. D genes are given only for firm matches. Where a row states a size, it is once, few, many or the class of an expanded clone; other rows omit it.

NA TRBD1 TRBJ1-5 TRBV28 TGTGCGACTTGCGGCGGGACAGGGGGCGGGTGGGGCAATCAGCCCCAGCATTTT CATCGGTGGGWGNQPQHF
NA TRBD1 TRBJ1-2 TRBV28 TGTGCCAGCAGTGTCAACTATCTGACAGGGCCGTTTAACTATGGCTACACCTTC CASSVNYLTGPFNYGYTF
NA NA TRBJ2-5 TRBV4-3 TGCGCCAGCAGCCAAGATAGTTCGGGACTGACACAAGAGACCCAGTACTTC CASSQDSSGLTQETQYF
NA TRBD2 TRBJ2-5 TRBV6-1 TGTGCCAGCAGTGACCTAGCGGGGCAAGAGACCCAGTACTTC CASSDLAGQETQYF
NA NA TRBJ2-3 TRBV5-6 TGTGCCAGCAGCTGGGAGAAGAACAGGGTCGCAGATACGCAGTATTTT CASSWEKNRVADTQYF
NA NA TRBJ2-5 TRBV9 TGTGCCAGCAGCGCCAGGTACGGAGAGACCCAGTACTTC CASSARYGETQYF
NA TRBD1 TRBJ2-7 TRBV27 TGTGCCAGCAGTTCGGGGACAGGGTACTCCTACGAGCAGTACTTC CASSSGTGYSYEQYF
NA TRBD1 TRBJ1-2 TRBV6-5 TGTGCCAGCAGTTACTCGTCCTCAGGGGGCCTTTGGGGCTACACCTTC CASSYSSSGGLWGYTF
NA NA TRBJ2-3 TRBV7-9 TGTGCCAGCAGCTTAACGGGGCTGCGGGGAACAGATACGCAGTATTTT CASSLTGLRGTDTQYF
NA NA TRBJ2-1 TRBV7-2 TGTGCCAGCAGCATCGCCGGTAGCGGCAATGAGCAGTTCTTC CASSIAGSGNEQFF
NA NA TRBJ2-7 TRBV5-1 TGCGCCAGCAGCTTTAGCTCCTACGAGCAGTACTTC CASSFSSYEQYF
once TRBD1 TRBJ1-1 TRBV30 TGTGCCTTTGGACAGGCCATCTTGACTCCTGAAGCTTTCTTT CAFGQAILTPEAFF
NA NA TRBJ1-2 TRBV6-5 TGTGCCGGCAGTTACGCACCCCGGGACATGCGCTACACCTTC CAGSYAPRDMRYTF
NA TRBD2 TRBJ2-3 TRBV27 TGTGCCAGCAGTTTTCTAGCGGGGGGGCGTACAGATACGCAGTATTTT CASSFLAGGRTDTQYF
NA NA TRBJ1-6 TRBV6-5 TGTGCCAGCAGCCTCAGGACATTAAGTACACCCCTCCACTTT CASSLRTLSTPLHF
NA NA TRBJ2-1 TRBV5-6 TGTGCCAGCAGTTCCGGGACCTACAATGAGCAGTTCTTC CASSSGTYNEQFF
NA NA TRBJ1-2 TRBV6-5 TGTGCCAGCAGTTACGCGGGGGGGGCGATGCATGGCTACACCTTC CASSYAGGAMHGYTF
NA NA TRBJ2-5 TRBV27 TGTGCCAGCTCCTTGCAGGGGATGGAGGAGACCCAGTACTTC CASSLQGMEETQYF
NA NA TRBJ2-1 TRBV2 TGTGCCAGCAGTGACTTTGGTTCAGGGGATGAGCAGTTCTTC CASSDFGSGDEQFF
NA TRBD1 TRBJ1-5 TRBV19 TGTGCCAGTGGAGGGGGCCATCAGCCCCAGCATTTT CASGGGHQPQHF
NA NA TRBJ1-6 TRBV5-1 TGCGCCAGCAGCTTTGAGAGCTCCTATAATTCACCCCTCCACTTT CASSFESSYNSPLHF
NA TRBD1 TRBJ2-7 TRBV4-1 TGCGCCAGCAGCCATCGGGACAGGGAGGCCGAGCAGTACTTC CASSHRDREAEQYF
NA TRBD2 TRBJ2-7 TRBV2 TGTGCCAGCAGTATGGGACTAGCGGGTACCGGCTACGAGCAGTACTTC CASSMGLAGTGYEQYF
NA TRBD1 TRBJ2-4 TRBV6-5 TGTGCCAGCAGCTACAGGGGGCATGGCAAAAACATTCAGTACTTC CASSYRGHGKNIQYF
NA TRBD1 TRBJ2-1 TRBV6-1 TGTGCCAGCAGCAGTTGGACAGGGGTAGGGAATGAGCAGTTCTTC CASSSWTGVGNEQFF
NA NA TRBJ2-1 TRBV13 TGTGCCAGCAGCTTTGAGGGGGAGGGGTACAATGAGCAGTTCTTC CASSFEGEGYNEQFF
NA TRBD2 TRBJ2-7 TRBV11-2 TGTGCCAGCAGCTTAGCGATCCAGGGAAGCGGGGGTCACTACGAGCAGTACTTC CASSLAIQGSGGHYEQYF
few NA TRBJ1-1 TRBV19 TGTGCCAGTAGTAATATGAACACTGAAGCTTTCTTT CASSNMNTEAFF
NA NA TRBJ2-7 TRBV7-9 TGTGCCAGCAGCTTCCAAGGGGGTAATGGCGAGCAGTACTTC CASSFQGGNGEQYF
NA TRBD2 TRBJ2-1 TRBV5-1 TGCGCCAGCAGCCAGAATCATATAGCGGGGGGAAATGAGCAGTTCTTC CASSQNHIAGGNEQFF
NA TRBD2 TRBJ2-1 TRBV19 TGTGCCAGTAGTATCGCACTAGCGGGGGGGCGGAATGAGCAGTTCTTC CASSIALAGGRNEQFF
NA TRBD2 TRBJ2-7 TRBV5-1 TGCGCCAGCAGCTTGGGGGAGGGCCCCTACGAGCAGTACTTC CASSLGEGPYEQYF
NA NA TRBJ1-2 TRBV30 TGTGCCTGGAGTCCCGGACTCCCGTCTTCGGGCTACACCTTC CAWSPGLPSSGYTF
once NA TRBJ1-5 TRBV30 TGTGCCTGGAGTGTCAATCAGGGTACGCATTTT CAWSVNQGTHF
NA TRBD2 TRBJ2-1 TRBV7-9 TGTGCCAGCAGCTCCCCCACTAGCGGGAGAACAAGTGAGCAGTTCTTC CASSSPTSGRTSEQFF
NA NA TRBJ1-1 TRBV5-6 TGTGCCAGCAGCTTAAGCTCCGGGTGGTTCACTGAAGCTTTCTTT CASSLSSGWFTEAFF
NA NA TRBJ2-7 TRBV4-1 TGCGCCAGCAGCCCCCGACAGGACTCCTACGAGCAGTACTTC CASSPRQDSYEQYF
NA NA TRBJ1-2 TRBV7-9 TGTGCCAGCAGCTCCTTATCCCTAGGGAGAGGCTACACCTTC CASSSLSLGRGYTF
NA TRBD1 TRBJ1-1 TRBV19 TGTGCCAGTAGTTCATGGACAGGACCAAAGGCTGAAGCTTTCTTT CASSSWTGPKAEAFF
NA TRBD1 TRBJ2-5 TRBV7-2 TGTGCCAGCAGCTCTCCGGGACAGGGAAGTTGGGAGACCCAGTACTTC CASSSPGQGSWETQYF
NA TRBD1 TRBJ1-1 TRBV6-5 TGTGCCAGCAGTTACTCGGCAGGGGGAAACACTGAAGCTTTCTTT CASSYSAGGNTEAFF
NA NA TRBJ1-1 TRBV11-1 TGTGCCAGCAGCTTGGGGGCGCGGACTGAAGCTTTCTTT CASSLGARTEAFF
NA TRBD2 TRBJ2-2 TRBV6-5 TGTGCCAGCAGTTACGATTCTAGCGGGAAACGGCTGTTTTTT CASSYDSSGKRLFF
NA TRBD2 TRBJ2-3 TRBV30 TGTGCCTGGAGTCCGATAGCGGGGGGTAGGGATACGCAGTATTTT CAWSPIAGGRDTQYF
NA TRBD2 TRBJ2-3 TRBV27 TGTGCCAGCAGGGTTAGCGGGACGGGCACAGATACGCAGTATTTT CASRVSGTGTDTQYF
NA NA TRBJ2-7 TRBV4-3 TGCGCCAGCAGCCAAGGACCGGGACTTGCCTACGAGCAGTACTTC CASSQGPGLAYEQYF
NA TRBD1 TRBJ2-5 TRBV14 TGTGCCAGCAGCCCCCCTTGGACAGGGTACGAGACCCAGTACTTC CASSPPWTGYETQYF
NA TRBD2 TRBJ2-2 TRBV19 TGTGCCAGTAGTCTTGGGACTAGCGGTTCCGCGAACACCGGGGAGCTGTTTTTT CASSLGTSGSANTGELFF
NA TRBD1 TRBJ2-7 TRBV4-1 TGCGCCAGCAGCCAAGATGGGGACAGTACCTACGAGCAGTACTTC CASSQDGDSTYEQYF
once NA TRBJ2-7 TRBV19 TGTGCCAGTAGTATATCCCTATCCTACGAGCAGTACTTC CASSISLSYEQYF
NA TRBD1 TRBJ2-7 TRBV2 TGTGCCAGCAGCGAAGCCGCCGGGACAGGGTCCTACGAGCAGTACTTC CASSEAAGTGSYEQYF
NA TRBD1 TRBJ2-7 TRBV5-1 TGCGCCAGCCACTCGTCGGGACAGGGGCCCTACGAGCAGTACTTC CASHSSGQGPYEQYF
NA NA TRBJ2-3 TRBV7-9 TGTGCCAGCAGCTTAGCGAGGCACCCCACAGATACGCAGTATTTT CASSLARHPTDTQYF
NA NA TRBJ1-4 TRBV19 TGTGCCAGTAGCCCCCCCTTCGAGGAAAAACTGTTTTTT CASSPPFEEKLFF